Each of the 13 T cell receptor beta chains below was sequenced from the same sample in a study of cytomegalovirus exposure and HLA in healthy donors. The primer mix had 60 Vbeta and 13 Jbeta primers. This table comes from immunoSEQ multiplex PCR, and its TCRdb copy is limited to in-frame clones, with some not included. The sample has a few hundred thousand clones, approximately 84% seen once. Sequencing used PBMCs. Receptor source: a woman between 40 and 55 years old in good health and CMV-seropositive.

The chain links TRBV29-1 to TRBJ2-3; 8 nucleotides line up with TRBD2. Germline V CDR1 and CDR2: SQVTM, ANQGSEA. This CDR3 region has 15 residues. After removal of 7 bases from V and 0 bases from J, the junction contained 9 bases not matched to a gene. CDR3 region: CSARVAGRSTDTQYF. The DNA for the CDR3 is TGCAGCGCCCGAGTAGCGGGAAGAAGCACAGATACGCAGTATTTT.

This clone was recorded once. The chain links TRBV11-3 to TRBJ1-1; D gene unclear. In germline, CDR1 is SGHNT, CDR2 YENEEA. This CDR3 is built from 13 residues. The V and J ends lost 3 bases and 1 base respectively, with 6 bases between them. The CDR3 bases are TGTGCCAGCAGCTTCTTCCCGAACACTGAAGCTTTCTTT. It encodes CASSFFPNTEAFF.

The chain carries TRBV5-1 and TRBJ2-5; the match to TRBD2 covers 12 bases. Trimming cost V 4 bases and J 7 bases; bases outside gene matches: 11. Per the germline V gene, CDR1 is SGHRS and CDR2 is YFSETQ. The CDR3 is made up of 16 amino acids. CDR3 protein: CASSPTSGSPAATQYF. For the CDR3, the DNA is TGCGCCAGCAGCCCGACTAGCGGGAGTCCCGCGGCGACCCAGTACTTC.

This chain links TRBV6-5 with TRBJ2-6, with D unresolved. Germline V gives CDR1 MNHEY, CDR2 SVGAGI. CDR3 size: 15 residues. V lost 10 bases and J 0 bases, leaving 13 bases between the germline ends. The CDR3 DNA is TGTGCCACCATAGCCCCAAACTCTGGGGCCAACGTCCTGACTTTC. It specifies CATIAPNSGANVLTF.

V usage is TRBV7-9 and J usage is TRBJ1-4, with D possibly being TRBD1 (6 bases). This CDR3 is built from 13 residues. Germline V gene lookup returns CDR1 SEHNR and CDR2 FQNEAQ (reference sequence). With 3 bases removed from V and 7 bases from J, the gap between germline ends came to 9 bases. CDR3 nucleotide sequence: TGTGCCAGCAGCTTTCCCAGGGGTGAAAAACTGTTTTTT. Amino acids: CASSFPRGEKLFF.

This chain connects TRBV6-1 to TRBJ2-7; the D is unclear. Germline V lookup: CDR1 MNHNS, CDR2 SASEGT. Between the trimmed V and J ends, which lost 5 bases and 2 bases, there was a span of 4 bases. The CDR3 is made up of 11 amino acids. Written as DNA, the CDR3 is TGTGCCAGCAGTATTACCTACGAGCAGTACTTC. Protein sequence: CASSITYEQYF.

The chain recombines TRBV4-3 with TRBJ2-2, with a tentative D call TRBD2 (5 bases). Germline V lookup: CDR1 LGHNA, CDR2 YSLEER. V gave up 0 bases and J gave up 8 bases, with 19 bases separating them. The CDR3 extends over 17 amino acids. The CDR3 nucleotides read TGCGCCAGCAGCCAAGATATCGGGTATAGCGCTCAAGGGGAGCTGTTTTTT. This gives the protein CASSQDIGYSAQGELFF.

The CDR3 region has the DNA TGTGCCATCAGTGAGCCGGGAGGGACAGATACGCAGTATTTT. As protein: CAISEPGGTDTQYF. This chain links TRBV10-3 with TRBJ2-3, with 8 bases that match TRBD2. Germline CDR1 and CDR2: ENHRY and SYGVKD. This CDR3 has 14 residues. Trimming at V came to 2 bases and at J to 3 bases, leaving 1 base not matched to a gene.

This chain uses TRBV7-2 with TRBJ1-1; 7 positions agree with TRBD1. The germline CDR1 and CDR2 sequences are SGHTA and FQGNSA. With 5 bases clipped from V and 5 bases from J, the junction kept 8 bases outside the gene matches. The CDR3 covers 14 residues. The CDR3 DNA follows: TGTGCCAGCAGCCGGACAGGCTTGGGTACTGAAGCTTTCTTT. This encodes CASSRTGLGTEAFF.

CDR3 residues: CSVEMVGREKLFF. Here the CDR3 DNA reads TGCAGCGTTGAAATGGTAGGGAGGGAAAAACTGTTTTTT. The chain recombines TRBV29-1 with TRBJ1-4; D remains ambiguous. The CDR3 sequence is 13 residues long. In germline, CDR1 is SQVTM, CDR2 ANQGSEA. V was cut by 2 bases and J by 8 bases, with 12 bases left in between.

The CDR3: CASSYHRRAGVYEQYF. The CDR3 coding sequence is TGTGCCAGCAGTTACCACCGACGAGCAGGGGTGTACGAGCAGTACTTC. The rearrangement uses TRBV6-5 and TRBJ2-7; possibly TRBD1 for D (6 bases). Germline loops: CDR1 MNHEY, CDR2 SVGAGI. This CDR3 has 16 amino acids. Trimming left V 2 bases short and J 4 bases short, with 18 bases between.

This chain links TRBV2 with TRBJ1-1; D gene ambiguous. The CDR3 covers 13 residues. CDR1 is SNHLY, CDR2 FYNNEI, per germline. With 8 bases removed from V and 5 bases from J, the gap between germline ends came to 15 bases. As DNA, the CDR3 is TGTGCCAGCGAGATGGGCCCTGGAACTGAAGCTTTCTTT. Its translation: CASEMGPGTEAFF.

The rearrangement links TRBV6-4 to TRBJ2-3; D gene ambiguous. This CDR3 region has 17 residues. The germline V gene encodes CDR1 MRHNA and CDR2 SNTAGT. V was shortened by 2 bases and J by 0 bases, with 15 bases between the two germline ends. In DNA form, the CDR3 reads TGTGCCAGCAGTGACGCGGAGTATTCCCCTAGCACAGATACGCAGTATTTT. Translated: CASSDAEYSPSTDTQYF.